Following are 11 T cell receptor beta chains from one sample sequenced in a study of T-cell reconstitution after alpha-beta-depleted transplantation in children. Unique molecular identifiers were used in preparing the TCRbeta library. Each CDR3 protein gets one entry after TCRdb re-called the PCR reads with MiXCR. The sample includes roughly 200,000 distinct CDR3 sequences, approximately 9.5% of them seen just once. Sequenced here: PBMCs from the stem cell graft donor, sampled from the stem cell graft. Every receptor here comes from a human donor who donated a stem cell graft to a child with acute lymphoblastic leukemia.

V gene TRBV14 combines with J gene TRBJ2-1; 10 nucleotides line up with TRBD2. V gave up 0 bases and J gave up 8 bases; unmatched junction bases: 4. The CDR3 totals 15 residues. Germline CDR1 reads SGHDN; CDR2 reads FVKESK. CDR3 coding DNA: TGTGCCAGCAGCCAAGAACTAGCGGGGCCCTATGAGCAGTTCTTC. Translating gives CASSQELAGPYEQFF.

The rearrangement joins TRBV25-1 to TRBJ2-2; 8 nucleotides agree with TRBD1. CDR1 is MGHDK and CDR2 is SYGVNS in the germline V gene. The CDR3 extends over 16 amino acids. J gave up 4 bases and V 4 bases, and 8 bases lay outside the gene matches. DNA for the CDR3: TGTGCCAGCAGTGGGGGGACAGGTATCGTCACCGGGGAGCTGTTTTTT. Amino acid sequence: CASSGGTGIVTGELFF. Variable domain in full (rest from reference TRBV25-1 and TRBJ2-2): EADIYQTPRYLVIGTGKKITLECSQTMGHDKMYWYQQDPGMELHLIHYSYGVNSTEKGDLSSESTVSRIRTEHFPLTLESARPSHTSQYLCASSGGTGIVTGELFFGEGSRLTVL.

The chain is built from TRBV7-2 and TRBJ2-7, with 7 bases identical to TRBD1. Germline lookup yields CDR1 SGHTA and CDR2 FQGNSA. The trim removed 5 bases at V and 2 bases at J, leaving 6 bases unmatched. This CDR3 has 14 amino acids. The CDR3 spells CASSADRWPYEQYF. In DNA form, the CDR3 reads TGTGCCAGCAGCGCGGACAGGTGGCCCTACGAGCAGTACTTC.

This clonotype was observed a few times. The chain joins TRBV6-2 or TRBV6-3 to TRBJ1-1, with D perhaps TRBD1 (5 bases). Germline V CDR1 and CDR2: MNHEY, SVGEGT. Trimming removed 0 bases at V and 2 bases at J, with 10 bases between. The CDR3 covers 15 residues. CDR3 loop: CASSYSAGGNTEAFF. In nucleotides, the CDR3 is TGTGCCAGCAGTTACTCGGCGGGGGGAAACACTGAAGCTTTCTTT.

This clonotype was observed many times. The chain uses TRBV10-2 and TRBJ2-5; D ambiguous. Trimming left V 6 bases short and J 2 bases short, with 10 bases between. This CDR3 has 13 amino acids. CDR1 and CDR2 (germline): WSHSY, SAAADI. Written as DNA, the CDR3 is TGCGCCAGCAGCCAAGACGTTCAAGAGACCCAGTACTTC. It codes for CASSQDVQETQYF.

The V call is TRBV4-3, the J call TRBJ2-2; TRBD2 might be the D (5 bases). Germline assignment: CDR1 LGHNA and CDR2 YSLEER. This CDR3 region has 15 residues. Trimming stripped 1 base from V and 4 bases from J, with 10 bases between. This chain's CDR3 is CASSQGLSVTGELFF. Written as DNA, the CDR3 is TGCGCCAGCAGCCAAGGACTTAGCGTCACCGGGGAGCTGTTTTTT.

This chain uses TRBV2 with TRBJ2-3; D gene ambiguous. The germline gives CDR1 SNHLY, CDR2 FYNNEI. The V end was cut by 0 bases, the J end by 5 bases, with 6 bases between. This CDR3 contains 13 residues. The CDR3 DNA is TGTGCCAGCAGTGAAGCTGGCGGAGATACGCAGTATTTT. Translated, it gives CASSEAGGDTQYF. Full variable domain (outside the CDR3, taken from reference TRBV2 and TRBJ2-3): EPEVTQTPSHQVTQMGQEVILRCVPISNHLYFYWYRQILGQKVEFLVSFYNNEISEKSEIFDDQFSVERPDGSNFTLKIRSTKLEDSAMYFCASSEAGGDTQYFGPGTRLTVL.

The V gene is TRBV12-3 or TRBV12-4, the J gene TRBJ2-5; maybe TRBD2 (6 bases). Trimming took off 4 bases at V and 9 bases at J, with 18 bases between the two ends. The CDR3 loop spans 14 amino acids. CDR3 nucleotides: TGTGCCAGCAGTTACCGGGACTGGCTCATGGCCCAGTACTTC. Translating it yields CASSYRDWLMAQYF.

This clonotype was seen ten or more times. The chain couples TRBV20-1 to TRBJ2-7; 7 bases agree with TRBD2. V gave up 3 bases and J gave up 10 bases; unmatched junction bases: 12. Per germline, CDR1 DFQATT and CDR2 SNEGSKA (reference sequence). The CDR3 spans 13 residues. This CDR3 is CSASAERGISQYF. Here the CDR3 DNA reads TGCAGTGCTAGTGCCGAGCGGGGCATTTCTCAGTACTTC.

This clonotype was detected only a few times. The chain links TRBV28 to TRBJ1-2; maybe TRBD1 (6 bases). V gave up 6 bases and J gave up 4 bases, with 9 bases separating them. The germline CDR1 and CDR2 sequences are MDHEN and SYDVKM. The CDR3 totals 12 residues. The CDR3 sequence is CASRTGSYGYTF. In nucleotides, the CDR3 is TGTGCCAGCAGAACAGGGAGCTATGGCTACACCTTC.

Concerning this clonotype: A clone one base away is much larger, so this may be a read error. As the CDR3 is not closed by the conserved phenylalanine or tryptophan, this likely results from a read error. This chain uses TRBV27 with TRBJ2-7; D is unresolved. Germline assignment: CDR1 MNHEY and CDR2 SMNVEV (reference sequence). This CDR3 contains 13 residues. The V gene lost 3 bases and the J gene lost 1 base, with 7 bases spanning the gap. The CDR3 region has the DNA TGTGCCAGCAGTTTTCTGCCTTCCTACGAGCAGTACTCC. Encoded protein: CASSFLPSYEQYS.